The 10 T cell receptor beta chains listed next were all sequenced from one sample in a study of cytomegalovirus exposure and HLA in healthy donors. Assay: immunoSEQ multiplex PCR; the TCRdb copy retains only in-frame clones and omits some. The sample includes about 71,000 clones, about 94% of them seen just once. The specimen sequenced was PBMCs. The receptors here all came from a woman aged 18-29 years in good health and CMV-seronegative.

The rearrangement links TRBV6-5 to TRBJ2-2; 8 bases are a match to TRBD1. Germline values: CDR1 MNHEY, CDR2 SVGAGI. The CDR3 sequence is 15 residues long. The V segment lost 8 bases and the J segment 5 bases; nucleotides outside the gene matches: 10. CDR3 DNA sequence: TGTGCCAGCGCGTATGGGGACAGGACGACCGGGGAGCTGTTTTTT. Residues: CASAYGDRTTGELFF.

The chain recombines TRBV7-8 with TRBJ2-7; 7 positions match TRBD1. The CDR3 loop spans 15 amino acids. Germline CDR1 is SGHVS and CDR2 is FQNEAQ. V lost 3 bases, J lost 5 bases, and 10 bases stayed unmatched. For the CDR3, the DNA is TGTGCCAGCAGCTTTCGGGACAGCGTCCTTGACGAGCAGTACTTC. Translated: CASSFRDSVLDEQYF.

The chain is built from TRBV27 and TRBJ2-3, with TRBD1 matching 9 bases. Germline lookup yields CDR1 MNHEY and CDR2 SMNVEV (reference sequence). The CDR3 covers 16 residues. The V gene end was trimmed by 5 bases and the J gene end by 2 bases; junction bases not matched to a gene: 8. For the CDR3, the DNA is TGTGCCAGCAGTCCGAAACAGGGGGCCCTCACAGATACGCAGTATTTT. It translates to CASSPKQGALTDTQYF.

This chain joins TRBV6-4 and TRBJ1-2; 11 positions agree with TRBD1. V gave up 6 bases and J gave up 8 bases; unmatched junction bases: 11. The CDR3 runs to 15 residues. Germline V gene lookup returns CDR1 MRHNA and CDR2 SNTAGT. The CDR3 protein is CASRGQGVAEGGYTF. In DNA form, the CDR3 reads TGTGCCAGCAGGGGACAGGGGGTTGCTGAGGGAGGCTACACCTTC.

The genes are TRBV11-2 and TRBJ2-7; D is perhaps TRBD1 (5 bases). This CDR3 spans 14 amino acids. V was trimmed by 4 bases and J by 2 bases, leaving 12 bases between them. Germline V gives CDR1 SGHAT, CDR2 FQNNGV. The CDR3 DNA is TGTGCCAGCAGCTGGCAGGGAAATACCTACGAGCAGTACTTC. Translating gives CASSWQGNTYEQYF.

This chain uses TRBV2 with TRBJ2-2; maybe TRBD1 (6 bases). CDR3 length: 14 amino acids. Germline values: CDR1 SNHLY, CDR2 FYNNEI. Deletions cut 6 bases from V and 1 base from J, with 9 bases between. Here the CDR3 DNA reads TGTGCCAGCAGAAGGACAGTGAACACCGGGGAGCTGTTTTTT. Amino acids: CASRRTVNTGELFF.

The chain employs TRBV7-9 and TRBJ2-5, with 7 bases that match TRBD1. V lost 4 bases, J lost 5 bases, and 7 bases stayed unmatched. The CDR3 has 14 residues. The V gene's germline CDR1 is SEHNR and CDR2 FQNEAQ (reference sequence). CDR3 region: CASSSLQGMETQYF. The DNA for the CDR3 is TGTGCCAGCAGCTCACTACAGGGGATGGAGACCCAGTACTTC.

The chain links TRBV10-3 to TRBJ2-7; 7 bases are shared with TRBD2. Trimming removed 7 bases from V and 0 bases from J; junction bases left unmatched: 6. There are 14 residues in the CDR3. Germline V CDR1 and CDR2: ENHRY, SYGVKD. CDR3 DNA sequence: TGTGCCATCAAAGGGAGGGGACCCTCCTACGAGCAGTACTTC. Its protein is CAIKGRGPSYEQYF.

The V and J genes are TRBV7-3 and TRBJ2-7; TRBD1 matches at 10 bases. The junction had 8 bases not matched to a gene; V was cut back by 1 base and J by 5 bases. The CDR3 is 16 residues long. The germline V gene has CDR1 SGHTA and CDR2 FQGTGA. In DNA, the CDR3 is TGTGCCAGCAGCTTAATAGGAGGGACAGGGGCCCACGAGCAGTACTTC. Translated: CASSLIGGTGAHEQYF.

This clone was seen a single time. The CDR3 coding sequence is TGTGCCAGCAGTGACGACGACAGAGCCTATCAGCCCCAGCATTTT. It is translated as CASSDDDRAYQPQHF. J is TRBJ1-5 and V is TRBV6-1, with D maybe TRBD1 (5 bases). The CDR3 has 15 amino acids. V was shortened by 3 bases and J by 5 bases, with 14 bases between the two germline ends. Germline assignment: CDR1 MNHNS and CDR2 SASEGT.